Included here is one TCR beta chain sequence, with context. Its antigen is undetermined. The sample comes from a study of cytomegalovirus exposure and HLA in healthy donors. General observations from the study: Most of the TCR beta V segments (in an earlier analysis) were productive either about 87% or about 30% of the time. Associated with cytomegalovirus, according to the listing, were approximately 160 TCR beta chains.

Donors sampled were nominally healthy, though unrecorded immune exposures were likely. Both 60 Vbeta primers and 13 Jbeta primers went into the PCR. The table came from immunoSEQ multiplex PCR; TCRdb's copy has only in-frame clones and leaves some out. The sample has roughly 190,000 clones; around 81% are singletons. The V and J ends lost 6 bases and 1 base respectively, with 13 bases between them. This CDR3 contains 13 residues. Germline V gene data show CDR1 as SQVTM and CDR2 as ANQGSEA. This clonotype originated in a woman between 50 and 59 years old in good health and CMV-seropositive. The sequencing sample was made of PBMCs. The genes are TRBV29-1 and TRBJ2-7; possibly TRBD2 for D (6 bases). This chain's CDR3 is CSVVGGSSYEQYF. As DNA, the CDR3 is TGCAGCGTGGTGGGGGGAAGTTCCTACGAGCAGTACTTC.